The clone carrying this TCR beta chain has more than one count but fewer than ten. Its antigen is as yet unknown. The data are from a study of blood T cells in healthy people across ages. Study findings and constraints: Expanded clonotype shifts may have been confounded, as the donors had an unknown CMV status.

Trimming left V 4 bases short and J 1 base short, with 22 bases between. The CDR3 totals 17 residues. In germline, CDR1 is SQVTM, CDR2 ANQGSEA. Donors were systemically healthy Caucasian individuals from Russia aged about 6 to 90 years. Per individual sample, total RNA of at least 5 micrograms was extracted. Next came a second PCR, run for about 7 to 12 cycles, which used a sample-barcoded 5' primer along with a J-beta primer mix. No fewer than 3 million CDR3-containing paired-end reads came from each sample. TCRdb redid the calling of the 5' RACE reads with MiXCR, one entry per CDR3 protein. This repertoire shows over 1,200,000 distinct CDR3 sequences, approximately 59% found once; its top ten account for approximately 7%.

The clonotype originates from a man in his late teens or twenties in good health. Sample: blood. V and J are TRBV29-1 and TRBJ2-5; the D call may be TRBD1 or TRBD2 (6 bases each). In DNA, the CDR3 is TGCAGCGTTGTGCTGAATTGGGGGGCGCGGGTCCAAGAGACCCAGTACTTC. As protein: CSVVLNWGARVQETQYF.